This T cell receptor (beta chain) was sequenced for a study of cytomegalovirus exposure and HLA in healthy donors. This CDR3 is 18 amino acids long. J was trimmed by 7 bases and V by 1 base; bases with no gene match: 10. The germline gives CDR1 MGHRA, CDR2 YSYEKL. PCR employed 60 Vbeta and 13 Jbeta primers. Profiled with immunoSEQ multiplex PCR; TCRdb holds only in-frame clones, not every one. The sample comprises about 200,000 clones, 70% to 90% of which are singletons, and roughly 3.1% rests with the top ten. The chain joins TRBV4-1 to TRBJ2-1; 13 bases match TRBD2. This clonotype was sampled from a man aged 25 to 45 in good health and CMV-seronegative. The sample consisted of PBMCs. The CDR3 loop is CASSQGPGSTSGGNEQFF. CDR3 in DNA: TGCGCCAGCAGCCAAGGCCCAGGCTCGACTAGCGGGGGGAATGAGCAGTTCTTC.